These 23 T cell receptor beta chains were sequenced from one sample in a study of T-cell reconstitution after alpha-beta-depleted transplantation in children. TCRbeta library construction was performed incorporating unique molecular identifiers. Using its own MiXCR run on the PCR reads, TCRdb lists one record per CDR3 protein. The sample lists around 250,000 distinct CDR3 sequences; approximately 8.9% were seen once. This sample comprised PBMCs, mostly from graft donor cells, obtained 180 days after TCRalphabeta/CD19-depleted stem cell transplant. The receptors were gathered from a male patient under 18 who had a stem cell transplant for acute lymphoblastic leukemia, so the T cells may come from the graft donor.

This clonotype was picked up a small number of times. A read error may account for a junction end that differs from germline. This rearrangement joins TRBV29-1 to TRBJ2-6; D may be TRBD1 (5 bases). Germline CDR1 and CDR2: SQVTM and ANQGSEA. The CDR3 sequence is 16 residues long. CDR3 bases: TGCAGCGTTGAAGGAATCACCCAAGCTGGGGCCAATGTCCTGACTTTC. This gives the protein CSVEGITQAGANVLTF.

This clonotype has ten or more counts. This sequence joins TRBV24-1 and TRBJ2-1; 9 bases align to TRBD1. J gave up 7 bases and V 9 bases, and 9 bases lay outside the gene matches. This CDR3 contains 14 residues. Germline V CDR1 and CDR2: KGHDR, SFDVKD. CDR3 sequence reads: CATGPGQGLNEQFF. CDR3 sequence (DNA): TGTGCCACCGGACCGGGACAGGGTTTGAATGAGCAGTTCTTC.

This clonotype showed up just a few times. The chain has TRBV10-3 and TRBJ2-2, with 7 bases lining up with TRBD1. Germline CDR1 is ENHRY and CDR2 is SYGVKD. V gave up 6 bases and J gave up 2 bases; unmatched junction bases: 6. The CDR3 totals 15 residues. In DNA, the CDR3 is TGTGCCATCAGAACTGACAGGGATAACACCGGGGAGCTGTTTTTT. Its translation is CAIRTDRDNTGELFF.

The genes are TRBV6-1 and TRBJ1-6; 8 bases map to TRBD1. Germline V gives CDR1 MNHNS, CDR2 SASEGT. This CDR3 spans 15 amino acids. The V segment lost 9 bases and the J segment 5 bases; nucleotides outside the gene matches: 9. The DNA for the CDR3 is TGTGCCAGTTATCGCTACAGGGGGGATAATTCACCCCTCCACTTT. Residues: CASYRYRGDNSPLHF.

This clonotype was seen ten or more times. This chain uses TRBV29-1 with TRBJ2-4; the match to TRBD1 covers 7 bases. The CDR3 length is 16 residues. V was pared by 7 bases and J by 0 bases, with 12 bases of the junction left unmatched. The germline V gene encodes CDR1 SQVTM and CDR2 ANQGSEA. CDR3 sequence (DNA): TGCAGCGCCGCCACCGGGGACAGAAAAGCCAAAAACATTCAGTACTTC. This encodes CSAATGDRKAKNIQYF.

This clonotype was detected many times. The chain has TRBV20-1 and TRBJ1-5; D remains ambiguous. The germline CDR1 and CDR2 sequences are DFQATT and SNEGSKA (reference sequence). This CDR3 contains 14 residues. V was trimmed by 0 bases and J by 8 bases, leaving 14 bases between them. The CDR3 DNA follows: TGCAGTGCTAGAGAAGGCAGTAGCGGAGAGCCCCAGCATTTT. It specifies CSAREGSSGEPQHF.

This clonotype was seen repeatedly, ten times or more. The chain couples TRBV29-1 to TRBJ2-5; TRBD2 matches at 7 bases. The CDR3 covers 13 residues. CDR1 and CDR2 from the germline V gene are SQVTM and ANQGSEA. The trim removed 7 bases at V and 4 bases at J, leaving 9 bases unmatched. The CDR3, as DNA: TGCAGCGCAGACGTTGGGGGGGGAGAGACCCAGTACTTC. Translation gives CSADVGGGETQYF.

This clonotype came up many times. V gene TRBV5-1 combines with J gene TRBJ1-1; the D gene is possibly TRBD1 (5 bases). This CDR3 spans 13 amino acids. Germline-derived CDR1 and CDR2 are SGHRS and YFSETQ. Trimming pared 4 bases from V and 11 bases from J, leaving 18 bases between. CDR3 sequence reads: CASSPALGEAAFF. The DNA of the CDR3 is TGCGCCAGCAGCCCGGCTCTAGGGGAAGCGGCTTTCTTT. Full variable domain (outside the CDR3, taken from reference TRBV5-1 and TRBJ1-1): KAGVTQTPRYLIKTRGQQVTLSCSPISGHRSVSWYQQTPGQGLQFLFEYFSETQRNKGNFPGRFSGRQFSNSRSEMNVSTLELGDSALYLCASSPALGEAAFFGQGTRLTVV.

This clonotype was counted at least ten times. The chain joins TRBV6-5 to TRBJ1-2; D may be TRBD1 (5 bases). This CDR3 has 15 amino acids. Germline CDR1 is MNHEY and CDR2 is SVGAGI. Trimming stripped 2 bases from V and 1 base from J, with 11 bases between. CDR3 sequence (DNA): TGTGCCAGCAGTTACGGGACTGGCCTTAACTATGGCTACACCTTC. As protein: CASSYGTGLNYGYTF.

This clonotype was seen at least ten times. CDR3: CASRGINTEAFF. The CDR3 DNA reads TGTGCCAGCAGAGGGATAAACACTGAAGCTTTCTTT. The chain couples TRBV9 to TRBJ1-1; D uncertain. Per the germline V gene, CDR1 is SGDLS and CDR2 is YYNGEE. The CDR3 totals 12 residues. V was trimmed by 5 bases and J by 2 bases, leaving 7 bases between them. The full variable domain, completed using reference TRBV9 and TRBJ1-1, is DSGVTQTPKHLITATGQRVTLRCSPRSGDLSVYWYQQSLDQGLQFLIQYYNGEERAKGNILERFSAQQFPDLHSELNLSSLELGDSALYFCASRGINTEAFFGQGTRLTVV.

This clonotype was detected many times. The gene calls are TRBV5-1 and TRBJ2-4; D not resolved. The germline gives CDR1 SGHRS, CDR2 YFSETQ. CDR3 length: 14 amino acids. With 4 bases removed from V and 8 bases from J, the gap between germline ends came to 16 bases. The CDR3 protein is CASSPRTLRDIQYF. In nucleotides, the CDR3 is TGCGCCAGCAGCCCCAGGACCCTTAGGGACATTCAGTACTTC.

This clonotype was counted ten times or more. V and J are TRBV11-2 and TRBJ2-5; D is perhaps TRBD1 or TRBD2 (5 bases each). The CDR3 totals 17 residues. Germline CDR1 and CDR2: SGHAT and FQNNGV. The V end lost 0 bases, the J end lost 5 bases, and 19 bases lay between the germline ends. The CDR3 sequence: CASSLDRHGALAETQYF. CDR3 bases: TGTGCCAGCAGCTTAGACAGGCACGGGGCCCTAGCTGAGACCCAGTACTTC.

This clonotype was observed at least ten times. The J gene is TRBJ2-6, the V gene TRBV4-3; D call uncertain. The germline CDR1 and CDR2 sequences are LGHNA and YSLEER. Between the trimmed V and J ends, which lost 0 bases and 2 bases, there was a span of 2 bases. The CDR3 runs 14 residues. CDR3 sequence: CASSQDPGANVLTF. CDR3 sequence (DNA): TGCGCCAGCAGCCAAGATCCTGGGGCCAACGTCCTGACTTTC.

Note on this clonotype: One end of the junction varies from germline; a read error may be responsible. The rearrangement uses TRBV28 and TRBJ2-2; D might be TRBD2 (6 bases). Germline-derived CDR1 and CDR2 are MDHEN and SYDVKM. The CDR3 spans 16 residues. The CDR3: CASSRRVAAITGELFF. The CDR3 DNA reads as TGTGCTAGCAGCCGCCGGGTAGCGGCAATCACCGGGGAGCTGTTTTTT. The full variable domain, with the rest looked up from reference TRBV28 and TRBJ2-2, is DVKVTQSSRYLVKRTGEKVFLECVQDMDHENMFWYRQDPGLGLRLIYFSYDVKMKEKGDIPEGYSVSREKKERFSLILESASTNQTSMYLCASSRRVAAITGELFFGEGSRLTVL.

This clonotype was detected ten times or more. This chain joins TRBV7-2 and TRBJ2-7; D is possibly TRBD2 (6 bases). This CDR3 has 14 residues. Germline V gene data show CDR1 as SGHTA and CDR2 as FQGNSA. Trimming left V 3 bases short and J 0 bases short, with 9 bases between. The CDR3 loop reads CASSFAGSSYEQYF. In nucleotides, the CDR3 is TGTGCCAGCAGCTTTGCGGGGAGCTCCTACGAGCAGTACTTC.

This clonotype was recorded at least ten times. The rearrangement links TRBV12-3 or TRBV12-4 to TRBJ1-1; D gene uncertain. With 2 bases removed from V and 1 base from J, the gap between germline ends came to 5 bases. The CDR3 has 13 residues. CDR3 DNA sequence: TGTGCCAGCAGTTTATCTTGGAACACTGAAGCTTTCTTT. It yields the protein CASSLSWNTEAFF.

This clonotype was detected ten times or more. The V call is TRBV6-5, the J call TRBJ2-3, with D unclear. V was pared by 7 bases and J by 7 bases, with 18 bases between. There are 14 residues in the CDR3. Germline V gene lookup returns CDR1 MNHEY and CDR2 SVGAGI. The DNA of the CDR3 is TGTGCCAGCACTTCTCTTCCTAGGTCAAATACGCAGTATTTT. It specifies CASTSLPRSNTQYF.

A note on this clonotype: At one boundary the junction diverges from the germline segment, which might be a read error. The rearrangement links TRBV2 to TRBJ1-4; D is uncertain. Germline lookup yields CDR1 SNHLY and CDR2 FYNNEI. The CDR3 length is 14 residues. CDR3 loop: CASREGSTNENLFF. CDR3 coding DNA: TGTGCCTCCCGTGAGGGATCAACTAATGAAAACCTGTTTTTT.

This clonotype was counted at least ten times. The chain links TRBV24-1 to TRBJ2-2, with 9 bases identical to TRBD2. Germline-derived CDR1 and CDR2 are KGHDR and SFDVKD. The CDR3 has 19 residues. V was clipped by 0 bases and J by 1 base; unmatched bases: 8. The CDR3 DNA is TGTGCCACCAGTGATTTGGACCCGTTTAGCGGGAGGAACACCGGGGAGCTGTTTTTT. Its protein product is CATSDLDPFSGRNTGELFF.

Regarding this clonotype: A much larger clone lies one base from this, so it may be a read error. The rearrangement uses TRBV10-3 and TRBJ2-3; 8 bases map to TRBD2. The CDR3 length is 14 residues. Germline V gives CDR1 ENHRY, CDR2 SYGVKD. Trimming cost V 8 bases and J 8 bases; bases outside gene matches: 12. CDR3 sequence reads: CAIRVGTREVTQYF. CDR3 in DNA: TGTGCCATCCGTGTCGGGACTAGAGAAGTTACGCAGTATTTT.

This clonotype was detected many times. The V gene is TRBV29-1, the J gene TRBJ1-1; possibly TRBD1 for D (5 bases). This CDR3 comprises 14 residues. Trimming shortened V by 3 bases and J by 2 bases, and 13 bases separated the two germline ends. The germline gives CDR1 SQVTM, CDR2 ANQGSEA. The CDR3 is CSVEGGSTNTEAFF. CDR3 coding DNA: TGCAGCGTTGAGGGGGGGAGTACTAACACTGAAGCTTTCTTT.

This clonotype was found many times. The J gene is TRBJ2-3, the V gene TRBV24-1; 9 bases agree with TRBD1. CDR1 KGHDR and CDR2 SFDVKD come from the germline V gene. V was clipped by 4 bases and J by 5 bases; unmatched bases: 12. This CDR3 is 17 amino acids long. This CDR3 is CATSEARTGVRGDTQYF. The CDR3 coding sequence is TGTGCCACCAGTGAGGCCCGGACAGGGGTTAGGGGAGATACGCAGTATTTT.

At least ten counts were recorded for this clonotype. The chain carries TRBV5-1 and TRBJ2-7; either TRBD1 or TRBD2 may fit D (6 bases each). This CDR3 has 15 amino acids. Trimming cost V 2 bases and J 3 bases, with 15 bases left between them. Germline CDR1 is SGHRS and CDR2 is YFSETQ. This chain's CDR3 is CASSLMREGGYEQYF. Here the CDR3 DNA reads TGCGCCAGCAGCTTAATGCGGGAAGGGGGCTACGAGCAGTACTTC.